This is a list of T cell receptor beta chains from one sample in a study of T cells in Graves' hyperthyroidism and ophthalmopathy. Using its own MiXCR run on the multiplex PCR reads, TCRdb lists one record per CDR3 protein. This table holds roughly 510,000 distinct CDR3 sequences, 40% to 50% found once. Sequencing used peripheral blood or thyroid tissue (not recorded which). These receptors were taken from an adult woman with Graves' disease, either hyperthyroidism or ophthalmopathy (not recorded which). CDR3s include the opening cysteine and the closing phenylalanine or tryptophan. Fields, in order: CDR3 length, clone size, D gene, V gene, J gene, CDR3 protein, CDR3 DNA. The D gene is left open where the match is weak. Size tells how often a clone was seen (once, few, many) or the class of an expanded clone, and some rows leave it out.

cdr3_length: 14; clone_size: -; d_call: -; v_call: TRBV7-9; j_call: TRBJ2-5; cdr3_aa: CASSFSGHQETQYF; cdr3_nt: TGTGCCAGCAGCTTCTCGGGACATCAAGAGACCCAGTACTTC
cdr3_length: 12; clone_size: many; d_call: -; v_call: TRBV15; j_call: TRBJ1-1; cdr3_aa: CATSRDSSLAFF; cdr3_nt: TGTGCCACCAGCAGAGATTCGTCCTTGGCTTTCTTT
cdr3_length: 14; clone_size: many; d_call: -; v_call: TRBV29-1; j_call: TRBJ2-5; cdr3_aa: CSVKGGGTQETQYF; cdr3_nt: TGCAGCGTCAAGGGTGGCGGGACACAAGAGACCCAGTACTTC
cdr3_length: 12; clone_size: many; d_call: -; v_call: TRBV29-1; j_call: TRBJ2-5; cdr3_aa: CSVGPGEETQYF; cdr3_nt: TGCAGCGTTGGCCCGGGAGAAGAGACCCAGTACTTC
cdr3_length: 13; clone_size: -; d_call: TRBD1; v_call: TRBV25-1; j_call: TRBJ1-1; cdr3_aa: CASRYRGDTEAFF; cdr3_nt: TGTGCCAGCAGGTACAGGGGGGACACTGAAGCTTTCTTT
cdr3_length: 13; clone_size: once; d_call: TRBD1; v_call: TRBV5-1; j_call: TRBJ1-2; cdr3_aa: CASSKTGNSLYTF; cdr3_nt: TGCGCCAGCAGCAAGACAGGGAACAGCCTCTACACCTTC
cdr3_length: 13; clone_size: many; d_call: -; v_call: TRBV7-2; j_call: TRBJ1-6; cdr3_aa: CASSLDQNSPLHF; cdr3_nt: TGTGCCAGCAGCTTAGACCAGAATTCACCCCTCCACTTT
cdr3_length: 13; clone_size: once; d_call: -; v_call: TRBV9; j_call: TRBJ2-7; cdr3_aa: CASSLGPRNEQYF; cdr3_nt: TGTGCCAGCAGTTTAGGGCCTCGGAACGAGCAGTACTTC
cdr3_length: 14; clone_size: few; d_call: -; v_call: TRBV5-1; j_call: TRBJ2-7; cdr3_aa: CASSLAGRLGEQYF; cdr3_nt: TGCGCCAGCAGCTTAGCGGGCCGGCTCGGTGAGCAGTACTTC
cdr3_length: 15; clone_size: -; d_call: -; v_call: TRBV11-2; j_call: TRBJ2-2; cdr3_aa: CASSSLKLHTGELFF; cdr3_nt: TGTGCCAGCAGCTCCTTAAAGTTGCACACCGGGGAGCTGTTTTTT
cdr3_length: 18; clone_size: -; d_call: -; v_call: TRBV11-2; j_call: TRBJ1-4; cdr3_aa: CASSLGVGVTGFNEKLFF; cdr3_nt: TGTGCCAGCAGCTTAGGAGTAGGGGTAACAGGTTTTAATGAAAAACTGTTTTTT
cdr3_length: 16; clone_size: -; d_call: -; v_call: TRBV25-1; j_call: TRBJ1-6; cdr3_aa: CASSDSPGSTNSPLHF; cdr3_nt: TGTGCCAGCAGTGATTCCCCAGGGTCTACCAATTCACCCCTCCACTTT
cdr3_length: 13; clone_size: -; d_call: -; v_call: TRBV29-1; j_call: TRBJ2-7; cdr3_aa: CSVEGETSYEQYF; cdr3_nt: TGCAGCGTTGAAGGGGAAACGTCCTACGAGCAGTACTTC
cdr3_length: 15; clone_size: once; d_call: -; v_call: TRBV7-2; j_call: TRBJ2-7; cdr3_aa: CASSYLTGQPYEQYF; cdr3_nt: TGTGCCAGCAGCTACCTTACGGGACAACCCTACGAGCAGTACTTC
cdr3_length: 13; clone_size: -; d_call: -; v_call: TRBV7-9; j_call: TRBJ1-2; cdr3_aa: CASSHRDHYGYTF; cdr3_nt: TGTGCCAGCAGCCACAGGGACCACTATGGCTACACCTTC
cdr3_length: 13; clone_size: many; d_call: -; v_call: TRBV6-4; j_call: TRBJ1-1; cdr3_aa: CASRYGVNTEAFF; cdr3_nt: TGTGCCAGCCGCTACGGGGTGAACACTGAAGCTTTCTTT
cdr3_length: 16; clone_size: many; d_call: TRBD2; v_call: TRBV9; j_call: TRBJ2-5; cdr3_aa: CASSVASGSGAETQYF; cdr3_nt: TGTGCCAGCAGCGTGGCCAGCGGGAGCGGGGCAGAGACCCAGTACTTC
cdr3_length: 18; clone_size: -; d_call: -; v_call: TRBV7-2; j_call: TRBJ1-6; cdr3_aa: CASSLVLQGGETDSRLHF; cdr3_nt: TGTGCCAGCAGCTTAGTTTTACAGGGAGGAGAGACTGATTCACGCCTCCACTTT
cdr3_length: 14; clone_size: -; d_call: -; v_call: TRBV7-7; j_call: TRBJ2-5; cdr3_aa: CASSHSWGQETQYF; cdr3_nt: TGTGCTAGCAGCCACTCTTGGGGACAAGAGACCCAGTACTTC
cdr3_length: 13; clone_size: -; d_call: -; v_call: TRBV11-1; j_call: TRBJ1-5; cdr3_aa: CASGLGGGQPQHF; cdr3_nt: TGTGCCAGCGGCTTAGGAGGGGGACAGCCCCAGCATTTT
cdr3_length: 15; clone_size: many; d_call: -; v_call: TRBV19; j_call: TRBJ1-1; cdr3_aa: CASSIEQTGSSEAFF; cdr3_nt: TGTGCCAGTAGTATAGAACAAACAGGGAGTTCTGAAGCTTTCTTT
cdr3_length: 13; clone_size: many; d_call: -; v_call: TRBV4-1; j_call: TRBJ2-5; cdr3_aa: CASSQAVEETQYF; cdr3_nt: TGCGCCAGCAGCCAAGCGGTAGAAGAGACCCAGTACTTC
cdr3_length: 15; clone_size: many; d_call: -; v_call: TRBV10-3; j_call: TRBJ2-2; cdr3_aa: CAISESIELAGELFF; cdr3_nt: TGTGCCATCAGTGAGTCGATTGAGCTGGCCGGGGAGCTGTTTTTT
cdr3_length: 14; clone_size: few; d_call: TRBD2; v_call: TRBV7-2; j_call: TRBJ2-7; cdr3_aa: CASSLRGDYYEQYF; cdr3_nt: TGTGCCAGCAGCCTGCGGGGGGACTACTACGAGCAGTACTTC
cdr3_length: 13; clone_size: -; d_call: -; v_call: TRBV29-1; j_call: TRBJ1-1; cdr3_aa: CSVLPGVATEAFF; cdr3_nt: TGCAGCGTCCTCCCGGGGGTAGCGACTGAAGCTTTCTTT
cdr3_length: 14; clone_size: -; d_call: TRBD1; v_call: TRBV19; j_call: TRBJ1-5; cdr3_aa: CASNQGASNQPQHF; cdr3_nt: TGTGCCAGTAACCAGGGGGCCTCGAATCAGCCCCAGCATTTT
cdr3_length: 17; clone_size: -; d_call: -; v_call: TRBV5-1; j_call: TRBJ1-2; cdr3_aa: CASSSNPSGFPYYGYTF; cdr3_nt: TGCGCCAGCAGCTCGAACCCTTCAGGGTTCCCATACTATGGCTACACCTTC